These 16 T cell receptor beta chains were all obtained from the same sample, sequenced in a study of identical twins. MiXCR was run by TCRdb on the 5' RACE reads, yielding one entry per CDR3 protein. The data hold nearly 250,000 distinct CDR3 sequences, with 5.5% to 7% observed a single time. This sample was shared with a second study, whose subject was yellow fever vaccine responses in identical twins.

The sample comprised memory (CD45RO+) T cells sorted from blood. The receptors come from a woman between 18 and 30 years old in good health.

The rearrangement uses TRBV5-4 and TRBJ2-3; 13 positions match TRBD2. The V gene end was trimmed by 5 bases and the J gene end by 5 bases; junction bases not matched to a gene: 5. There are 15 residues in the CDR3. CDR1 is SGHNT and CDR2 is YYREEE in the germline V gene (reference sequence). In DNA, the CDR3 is TGTGCCAGCAGGTCCGGGACTAGCGGGATAGATACGCAGTATTTT. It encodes CASRSGTSGIDTQYF.

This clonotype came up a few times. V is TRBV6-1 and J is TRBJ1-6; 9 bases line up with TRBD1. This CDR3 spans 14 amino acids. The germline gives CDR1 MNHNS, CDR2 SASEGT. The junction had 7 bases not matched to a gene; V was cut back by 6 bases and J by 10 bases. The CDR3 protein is CASRRDREGSPLHF. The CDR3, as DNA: TGTGCCAGCAGGCGGGACAGGGAGGGATCACCCCTCCACTTT.

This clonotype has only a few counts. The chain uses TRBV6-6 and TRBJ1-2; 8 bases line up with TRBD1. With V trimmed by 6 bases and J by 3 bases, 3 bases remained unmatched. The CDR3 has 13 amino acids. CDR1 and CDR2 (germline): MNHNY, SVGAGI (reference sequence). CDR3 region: CASRLTGDYGYTF. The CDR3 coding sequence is TGTGCCAGCAGATTGACAGGGGACTATGGCTACACCTTC.

CDR3 sequence: CASSRGGTSGVGELFF. CDR3 in DNA: TGTGCCAGCAGCCGTGGCGGGACTAGCGGAGTCGGGGAGCTGTTTTTT. The J gene is TRBJ2-2, the V gene TRBV3-1; 11 positions match TRBD2. This CDR3 contains 16 residues. Germline V gene lookup returns CDR1 LGHDT and CDR2 YNNKEL (reference sequence). V was pared by 4 bases and J by 7 bases, with 8 bases of the junction left unmatched.

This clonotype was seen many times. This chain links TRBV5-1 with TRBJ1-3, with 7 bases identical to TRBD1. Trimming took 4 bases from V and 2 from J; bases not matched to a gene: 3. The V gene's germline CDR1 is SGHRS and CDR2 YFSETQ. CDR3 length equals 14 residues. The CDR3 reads CASSQGGPGNTIYF. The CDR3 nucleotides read TGCGCCAGCAGCCAGGGGGGTCCTGGAAACACCATATATTTT.

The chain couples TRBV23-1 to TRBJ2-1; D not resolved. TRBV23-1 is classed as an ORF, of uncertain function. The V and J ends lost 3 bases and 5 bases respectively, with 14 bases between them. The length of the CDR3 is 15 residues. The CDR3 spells CASSHRPCKDNEQFF. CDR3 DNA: TGCGCCAGCAGTCACCGCCCCTGCAAGGACAATGAGCAGTTCTTC.

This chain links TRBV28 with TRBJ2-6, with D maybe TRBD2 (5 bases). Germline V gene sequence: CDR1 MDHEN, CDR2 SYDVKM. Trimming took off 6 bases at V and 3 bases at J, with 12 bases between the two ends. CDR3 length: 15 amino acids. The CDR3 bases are TGTGCCAGCAGGGGCCTAGGAGGTGGGGCCAACGTCCTGACTTTC. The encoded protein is CASRGLGGGANVLTF.

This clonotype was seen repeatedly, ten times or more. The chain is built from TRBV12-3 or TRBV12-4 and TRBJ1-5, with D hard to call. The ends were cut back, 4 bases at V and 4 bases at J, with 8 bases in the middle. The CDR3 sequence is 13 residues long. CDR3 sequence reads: CASSSRSNQPQHF. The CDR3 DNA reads TGTGCCAGCAGTTCTCGATCGAATCAGCCCCAGCATTTT.

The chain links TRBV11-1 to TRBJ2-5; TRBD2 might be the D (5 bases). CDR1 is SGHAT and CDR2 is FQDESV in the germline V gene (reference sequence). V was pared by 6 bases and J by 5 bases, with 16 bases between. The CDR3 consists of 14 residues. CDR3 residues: CASRPASSGETQYF. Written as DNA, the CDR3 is TGTGCCAGCAGACCTGCGAGTTCGGGGGAGACCCAGTACTTC. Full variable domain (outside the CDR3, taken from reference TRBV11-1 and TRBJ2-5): EAEVAQSPRYKITEKSQAVAFWCDPISGHATLYWYRQILGQGPELLVQFQDESVVDDSQLPKDRFSAERLKGVDSTLKIQPAELGDSAMYLCASRPASSGETQYFGPGTRLLVL.

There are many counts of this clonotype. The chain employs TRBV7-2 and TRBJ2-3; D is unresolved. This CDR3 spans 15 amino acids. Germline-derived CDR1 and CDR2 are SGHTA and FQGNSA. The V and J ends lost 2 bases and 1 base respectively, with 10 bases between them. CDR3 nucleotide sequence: TGTGCCAGCAGCTTACAGTCTATCGGCACAGATACGCAGTATTTT. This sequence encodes CASSLQSIGTDTQYF.

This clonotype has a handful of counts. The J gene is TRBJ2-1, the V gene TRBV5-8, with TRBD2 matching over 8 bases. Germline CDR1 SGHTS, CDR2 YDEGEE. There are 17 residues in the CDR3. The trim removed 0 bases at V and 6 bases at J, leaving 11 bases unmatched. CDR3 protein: CASSLVSSGRMVNEQFF. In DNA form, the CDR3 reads TGTGCCAGCAGCTTGGTCTCAAGCGGGAGAATGGTCAATGAGCAGTTCTTC.

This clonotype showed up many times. CDR3 sequence: CASRIWENTEAFF. The CDR3 region has the DNA TGTGCCAGCAGAATCTGGGAAAACACTGAAGCTTTCTTT. The chain has TRBV12-3 or TRBV12-4 and TRBJ1-1; D gene unclear. The CDR3 length is 13 residues. V lost 6 bases and J lost 2, with 10 bases in between.

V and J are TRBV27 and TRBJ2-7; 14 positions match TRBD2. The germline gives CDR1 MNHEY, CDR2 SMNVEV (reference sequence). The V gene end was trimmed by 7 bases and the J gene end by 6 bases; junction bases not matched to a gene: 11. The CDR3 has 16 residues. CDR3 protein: CASIGLWTSGRSEQYF. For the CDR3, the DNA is TGTGCCAGCATCGGCCTTTGGACTAGCGGGAGGAGCGAGCAGTACTTC.

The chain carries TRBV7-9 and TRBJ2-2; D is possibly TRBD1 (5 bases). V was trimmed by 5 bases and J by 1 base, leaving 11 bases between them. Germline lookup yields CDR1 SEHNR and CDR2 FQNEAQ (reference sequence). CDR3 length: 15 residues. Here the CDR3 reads CASSHVGVNTGELFF. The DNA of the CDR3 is TGTGCCAGCAGCCATGTAGGGGTGAACACCGGGGAGCTGTTTTTT.

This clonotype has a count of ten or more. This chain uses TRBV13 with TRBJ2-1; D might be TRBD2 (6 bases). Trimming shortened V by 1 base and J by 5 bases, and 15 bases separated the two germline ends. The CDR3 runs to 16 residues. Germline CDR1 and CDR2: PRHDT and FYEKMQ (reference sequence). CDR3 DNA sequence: TGTGCCAGCAGCTTAGTTTACGGGAGCCCTAACAATGAGCAGTTCTTC. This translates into CASSLVYGSPNNEQFF.

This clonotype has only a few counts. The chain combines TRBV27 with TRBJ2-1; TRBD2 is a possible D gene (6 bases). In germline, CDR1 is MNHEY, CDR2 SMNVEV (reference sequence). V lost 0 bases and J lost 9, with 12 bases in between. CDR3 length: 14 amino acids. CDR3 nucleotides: TGTGCCAGCAGTTTATCGCTTGCTAGCGCTGAGCAGTTCTTC. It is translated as CASSLSLASAEQFF.